One and the same sample provided the 9 T cell receptor beta chains below, sequenced in a study of blood T cell repertoires in COVID-19. Libraries were prepared by immunoSEQ multiplex PCR; TCRdb keeps only in-frame clonotypes and omits some of them. The sample consists of a few hundred thousand clones, around 88% of them appearing once. The sample was PBMCs or T cells enriched from blood (not recorded which). These receptors were taken from a woman between 40 and 50 years old who had recovered from COVID-19.

The chain joins TRBV5-1 to TRBJ2-2, with TRBD2 identical over 7 bases. The trim removed 1 base at V and 8 bases at J, leaving 8 bases unmatched. The CDR3 has 15 amino acids. The germline V gene has CDR1 SGHRS and CDR2 YFSETQ. Written as DNA, the CDR3 is TGCGCCAGCAGCTTGTTTGCGGGAGTTGCAGGGGAGCTGTTTTTT. Protein: CASSLFAGVAGELFF.

A single count supports this clone. The rearrangement links TRBV6-2 or TRBV6-3 to TRBJ2-7, with TRBD2 matching over 7 bases. The ends lost 6 bases at V and 2 bases at J; junction bases unmatched: 13. The CDR3 totals 16 residues. The germline gives CDR1 MNHEY, CDR2 SVGEGT. The CDR3 protein is CASSPSRTSAPYEQYF. For the CDR3, the DNA is TGTGCCAGCAGCCCCTCCCGGACTAGTGCACCCTACGAGCAGTACTTC.

The chain has TRBV3-1 (or the pseudogene TRBV3-2) and TRBJ2-7; 10 bases are shared with TRBD2. CDR1 and CDR2 from the germline V gene are LGHDT and YNNKEL (reference sequence). The CDR3 runs to 16 residues. V dropped 0 bases and J dropped 4; count of bases not matched to a gene: 6. The CDR3 bases are TGTGCCAGCAGCCAAGATTTATCTAGCGGGAGTTACGAGCAGTACTTC. Its protein product is CASSQDLSSGSYEQYF.

The genes are TRBV28 and TRBJ2-2; weak D call: TRBD1 (6 bases). The germline CDR1 and CDR2 sequences are MDHEN and SYDVKM. With 7 bases removed from V and 0 bases from J, the gap between germline ends came to 12 bases. The CDR3 consists of 15 residues. The CDR3 sequence is CASNTGTTNTGELFF. CDR3 DNA sequence: TGTGCCAGCAATACCGGGACAACGAACACCGGGGAGCTGTTTTTT.

V is TRBV30 and J is TRBJ1-2; TRBD1 matches 7 bases. Trimming at V came to 1 base and at J to 2 bases, leaving 7 bases not matched to a gene. The germline V gene encodes CDR1 GTSNPN and CDR2 SVGIG (reference sequence). The CDR3 loop spans 15 amino acids. DNA of the CDR3: TGTGCCTGGAGTGCCCCAGGGGGGTCGAACTATGGCTACACCTTC. Translating gives CAWSAPGGSNYGYTF.

As concerns this clone: Other DNA sequences in this sample translate to the same CDR3. The rearrangement joins TRBV29-1 to TRBJ1-1; D gene uncertain. CDR3 size: 12 residues. V was trimmed by 4 bases and J by 1 base, leaving 7 bases between them. Germline lookup yields CDR1 SQVTM and CDR2 ANQGSEA. The CDR3 sequence: CSVVGGNTEAFF. The DNA of the CDR3 is TGCAGCGTTGTAGGCGGGAACACTGAAGCTTTCTTT.

The chain joins TRBV6-2 or TRBV6-3 to TRBJ1-1; 11 positions agree with TRBD1. Germline CDR1 reads MNHEY; CDR2 reads SVGEGT. The CDR3 runs 15 residues. J gave up 4 bases and V 5 bases, and 6 bases lay outside the gene matches. The DNA of the CDR3 is TGTGCCAGCAGTGCGGACAGGGGGCGCGGCACTGAAGCTTTCTTT. Translating gives CASSADRGRGTEAFF.

This clone showed up just a few times. The genes are TRBV2 and TRBJ1-1; no clear D. V dropped 4 bases and J dropped 0 bases, with 6 bases sitting between them. The CDR3 spans 13 residues. Germline V gives CDR1 SNHLY, CDR2 FYNNEI. CDR3 loop: CASSGGMNTEAFF. The CDR3 DNA sequence: TGTGCCAGCAGTGGAGGGATGAACACTGAAGCTTTCTTT.

This chain uses TRBV7-8 with TRBJ2-1; 7 nucleotides line up with TRBD2. CDR3 length: 16 residues. The V gene end was trimmed by 5 bases and the J gene end by 0 bases; junction bases not matched to a gene: 7. Germline loops: CDR1 SGHVS, CDR2 FQNEAQ. The CDR3 loop is CASSIRLAGSYNEQFF. CDR3 DNA: TGTGCCAGCAGCATTCGACTAGCTGGCTCCTACAATGAGCAGTTCTTC.